What follows is one TCR beta chain and its context. Its antigen specificity is not known. There are no base qualities to consult, and no much larger clone falls within one base. The receptor library was made with PCR. Sequenced on an Illumina HiSeq 2500. To reduce PCR and sequencing biases, unique molecular identifiers were incorporated into the TCR beta cDNA libraries. Every 1 to 10 million input T cells yielded approximately 500,000 cDNA molecules, meaning each molecule approximated one T cell. The same protocol used for the earlier healthy control dataset was applied to prepare and sequence the patient libraries. Within a given batch, samples were prepared together, multiplexed and sequenced on the same HiSeq lane. The original pipeline was this. Raw barcoded reads were processed with MIGEC, discarding single-read molecular identifier groups before consensus assembly and CDR3 extraction. VDJtools was used for post-analysis of the clonotype tables, and diversity was normalized by down-sampling every dataset to the size of the smallest sample. To correct batch-related cross-sample contamination, repertoire overlap clustering matched CDR3 amino acid sequences but not nucleotide sequences. Using fastp trimming at Q25 and MiXCR clonotype assembly, TCRdb reanalyzed the public sequencing data and kept in-frame beta chains. Identical CDR3 protein sequences are pooled into one entry, listed with their most common genes and DNA. These V and J calls originate from TCRdb's pipeline instead of the authors' own analysis. This sample has about 770,000 distinct CDR3 sequences in its table, and about 43% of those were observed once. The top ten hold over 4.5% of the sample.

This entry belongs to a study of post-analysis software for immune sequencing data (dated by TCRdb to about 2015). Some background on the complete study: Disease courses on record covered relapsing-remitting, secondary progressive and progressive-relapsing multiple sclerosis, though some patients had no subtype annotation. The multiple sclerosis patient repertoires were compared with more than 9 previously published healthy control repertoires from donors aged roughly 6 to 25 years. A subset of samples was prepared in parallel using single-end sample barcoding, then pooled and co-amplified after Illumina adapter ligation. Summary of the overall study and its limitations: Normalized Chao1 diversity was significantly lower in multiple sclerosis patients than controls, suggesting substantial peripheral T-cell clonal expansion. When samples were clustered directly using the F measure, samples prepared in the same batch co-clustered strongly, which prompted a batch-effect correction. The multiple sclerosis patient group was slightly younger than the control group. Significantly higher frequencies in patients than in controls were found for a few TRBV segments, including TRBV5-6, TRBV5-1 and TRBV20-1.

V is reduced by 4 bases and J by 2 bases, leaving a spacing of 13 bases between them. The germline V gene specifies KGHDR as CDR1 and SFDVKD as CDR2. From its cysteine to its phenylalanine, the CDR3 spans 15 amino acids. This entry keeps only the CDR3 DNA: 45 bases, framed from base 1. To demonstrate the VDJtools post-analysis software, the study profiled TCR beta repertoires from the peripheral blood of about a dozen young patients with multiple sclerosis. The patients with multiple sclerosis were children and adolescents between roughly 6 and 15 years of age. The sequencing input was blood. The receptor was derived from a girl aged 10-17 years with multiple sclerosis. The chain was built from TRBV24-1 and TRBJ1-2; no D gene can be assigned with confidence. CDR3 protein: CATSDPDTPNYGYTF. In nucleotides, the sequence is TGTGCCACCAGTGACCCCGACACTCCAAACTATGGCTACACCTTC.